The T cell receptor beta chain described here comes from a study of T cell responses to AZD1222 COVID-19 vaccine. General study points: Vaccination with two AZD1222 doses was followed by a rise in Spike-specific TCR breadth and depth.

Concerning this clone: Antigen: not known.

Produced via immunoSEQ multiplex PCR; TCRdb's table is partial and in-frame only. The sample records around 110,000 clones, almost 90% being singletons. This sequence was found in an adult in good health. The material was peripheral blood, obtained on day 0 of AZD1222 vaccination.

The CDR3 protein is CASSPNPPGLKGNQPQHF. CDR3 nucleotides: TGTGCCAGCTCACCAAATCCCCCAGGGTTAAAGGGCAATCAGCCCCAGCATTTT. The chain couples TRBV18 to TRBJ1-5, with D perhaps TRBD1 (5 bases). Germline CDR1 is KGHSH and CDR2 is LQKENI. This CDR3 has 18 amino acids. Trimming removed 2 bases at V and 2 bases at J, with 19 bases between. Based on the CDR3 plus reference TRBV18 and TRBJ1-5, the full variable domain is NAGVMQNPRHLVRRRGQEARLRCSPMKGHSHVYWYRQLPEEGLKFMVYLQKENIIDESGMPKERFSAEFPKEGPSILRIQQVVRGDSAAYFCASSPNPPGLKGNQPQHFGDGTRLSIL.